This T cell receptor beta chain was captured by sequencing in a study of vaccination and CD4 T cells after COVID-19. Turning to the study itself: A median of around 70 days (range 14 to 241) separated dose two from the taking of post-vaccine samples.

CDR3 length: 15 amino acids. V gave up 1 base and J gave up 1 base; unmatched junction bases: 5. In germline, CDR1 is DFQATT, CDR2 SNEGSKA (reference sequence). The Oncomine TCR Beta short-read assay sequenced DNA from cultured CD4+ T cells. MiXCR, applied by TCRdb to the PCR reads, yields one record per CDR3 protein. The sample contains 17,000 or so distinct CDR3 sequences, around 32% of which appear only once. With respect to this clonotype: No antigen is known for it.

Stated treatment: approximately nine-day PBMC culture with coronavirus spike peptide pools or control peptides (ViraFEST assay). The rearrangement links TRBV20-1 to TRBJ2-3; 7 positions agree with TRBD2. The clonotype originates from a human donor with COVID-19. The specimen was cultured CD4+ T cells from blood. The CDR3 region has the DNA TGCAGTGCTAGAGCTCAGCGGGGTCGCACAGATACGCAGTATTTT. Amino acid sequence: CSARAQRGRTDTQYF.